The sequence of this TCR beta chain was determined in a study of blood T cells in healthy people across ages. Study context: Template-switching capture recovered about one barcoded beta molecule per two T cells. Findings and caveats of the study: Estimated diversity that came from one million T cells was considered an underestimate.

About 9.6 milliliters of peripheral blood were drawn from each donor into EDTA-treated tubes. From germline, CDR1 is SGHTA and CDR2 FQGTGA. The CDR3 contains 16 residues. Germline trimming cut 5 bases from V and 6 bases from J; bases unmatched to any gene: 5. Next came a second PCR, run for about 7 to 12 cycles, which used a sample-barcoded 5' primer along with a J-beta primer mix. Each cDNA molecule was tagged by a template-switch adaptor that had 12 random nucleotides. TCRdb reprocessed the 5' RACE reads with MiXCR, giving one entry per CDR3 protein. The table lists under 2 million distinct CDR3 sequences, roughly 32% of them singletons. This clonotype came up a few times. Its antigen is currently unknown.

V and J are TRBV7-3 and TRBJ2-1, with 15 bases identical to TRBD2. Sequenced sample: blood. The TCR was taken from a woman in her 30s in good health. CDR3 region: CASSPSGLAGGNEQFF. For the CDR3, the DNA is TGTGCCAGCAGCCCATCGGGACTAGCGGGGGGCAATGAGCAGTTCTTC.